These 30 T cell receptor beta chains originate from one sample sequenced in a study of blood T cell repertoires in COVID-19. Profiling relied on immunoSEQ multiplex PCR, and the TCRdb table lists in-frame clones only, not all of them. The table lists around 62,000 clones, roughly 90% of them singletons, with around 1.2% in the top ten. The sample was peripheral blood. All receptors derive from a woman aged 60-70 years with acute or convalescent COVID-19.

The chain combines TRBV6-5 with TRBJ1-5; 9 positions agree with TRBD1. Germline V gives CDR1 MNHEY, CDR2 SVGAGI. After removal of 6 bases from V and 6 bases from J, the junction contained 3 bases not matched to a gene. The CDR3 is 13 amino acids. The DNA of the CDR3 is TGTGCCAGCAGCGACAGGGGGGGTCAGCCCCAGCATTTT. Encoded protein: CASSDRGGQPQHF.

The gene calls are TRBV4-2 and TRBJ1-2; 7 bases agree with TRBD1. V lost 0 bases to trimming and J lost 3 bases; unmatched junction nucleotides: 10. The V gene's germline CDR1 is LGHNA and CDR2 YNFKEQ. CDR3 length: 17 residues. CDR3 sequence: CASSQDLGGGEDYGYTF. The CDR3 region has the DNA TGTGCCAGCAGCCAAGATCTCGGAGGGGGCGAGGACTATGGCTACACCTTC.

This chain connects TRBV9 to TRBJ2-5, with TRBD2 matching 7 bases. CDR1 and CDR2 (germline): SGDLS, YYNGEE. CDR3 length: 15 amino acids. V gave up 6 bases and J gave up 5 bases; unmatched junction bases: 13. CDR3: CASTPSGGSSETQYF. CDR3 sequence (DNA): TGTGCCAGCACCCCTTCTGGCGGGAGTTCGGAGACCCAGTACTTC.

Here the CDR3 reads CASSQRTGGFSGNTIYF. DNA of the CDR3: TGTGCCAGCAGCCAGAGGACAGGGGGGTTCTCTGGAAACACCATATATTTT. The rearrangement uses TRBV14 and TRBJ1-3; 10 bases match TRBD1. The length of the CDR3 is 17 residues. Germline-derived CDR1 and CDR2 are SGHDN and FVKESK. The V segment lost 3 bases and the J segment 0 bases; nucleotides outside the gene matches: 5.

The rearrangement joins TRBV18 to TRBJ1-2; D gene unclear. The CDR3 has 13 residues. V lost 6 bases, J lost 1 base, and 9 bases lay in between. Germline assignment: CDR1 KGHSH and CDR2 LQKENI. This CDR3 reads CASSPDFNYGYTF. In nucleotides, the CDR3 is TGTGCCAGCTCCCCGGACTTTAACTATGGCTACACCTTC.

V and J are TRBV9 and TRBJ2-1; 11 bases fit TRBD2. The CDR3 spans 16 residues. CDR1 SGDLS and CDR2 YYNGEE come from the germline V gene. Trimming cost V 2 bases and J 6 bases; bases outside gene matches: 7. The DNA of the CDR3 is TGTGCCAGCAGCGTGGGGGTGGGACTAGCGGTCAATGAGCAGTTCTTC. Its translation: CASSVGVGLAVNEQFF.

This chain uses TRBV3-1 (or the pseudogene TRBV3-2) with TRBJ1-1; 8 nucleotides align to TRBD1. The junction had 15 bases not matched to a gene; V was cut back by 5 bases and J by 1 base. The CDR3 totals 18 residues. Germline V gene data show CDR1 as LGHDT and CDR2 as YNNKEL (reference sequence). CDR3 DNA sequence: TGTGCCAGCAGCGCCCAGCAAGGGACAGGTACCCCGAACACTGAAGCTTTCTTT. Protein product: CASSAQQGTGTPNTEAFF.

The gene calls are TRBV4-3 and TRBJ1-1, with D unresolved. V dropped 0 bases and J dropped 11 bases, with 10 bases sitting between them. Per the germline V gene, CDR1 is LGHNA and CDR2 is YSLEER. The CDR3 spans 12 residues. CDR3 DNA sequence: TGCGCCAGCAGCCAAGATCGAGCCCGCGCTTTCTTT. It translates to CASSQDRARAFF.

The chain joins TRBV18 to TRBJ1-1, with TRBD1 matching over 10 bases. This CDR3 has 14 residues. The J segment lost 6 bases and the V segment lost 3 bases, leaving 4 bases of the junction unmatched. Germline lookup yields CDR1 KGHSH and CDR2 LQKENI. The CDR3 loop reads CASSPGQGVAEAFF. The CDR3, as DNA: TGTGCCAGCTCACCCGGACAGGGGGTCGCTGAAGCTTTCTTT. The full variable domain, completed using reference TRBV18 and TRBJ1-1, is NAGVMQNPRHLVRRRGQEARLRCSPMKGHSHVYWYRQLPEEGLKFMVYLQKENIIDESGMPKERFSAEFPKEGPSILRIQQVVRGDSAAYFCASSPGQGVAEAFFGQGTRLTVV.

The count of this clone is one. The rearrangement joins TRBV5-1 to TRBJ2-3; 7 nucleotides match TRBD2. Germline assignment: CDR1 SGHRS and CDR2 YFSETQ. The CDR3 has 13 amino acids. V trimming: 4 bases; J trimming: 5 bases; junction bases outside the gene matches: 4. The CDR3 coding sequence is TGCGCCAGCAGCCCCGGCGGGGGAGATACGCAGTATTTT. Protein sequence: CASSPGGGDTQYF.

The chain is built from TRBV5-8 and TRBJ2-4; D unclear. The CDR3 has 16 amino acids. Germline CDR1 is SGHTS and CDR2 is YDEGEE. V was cut by 0 bases and J by 0 bases, with 10 bases left in between. The CDR3 is CASSLVEKPAKNIQYF. In nucleotides, the CDR3 is TGTGCCAGCAGCTTGGTAGAGAAACCAGCCAAAAACATTCAGTACTTC.

The chain has TRBV6-5 and TRBJ1-2, with D tentatively TRBD1 (6 bases). Trimming cost V 2 bases and J 4 bases, with 17 bases left between them. This CDR3 is built from 16 residues. Germline lookup yields CDR1 MNHEY and CDR2 SVGAGI. The chain's CDR3 is CASSYLPTGITYGYTF. Here the CDR3 DNA reads TGTGCCAGCAGTTACCTCCCTACAGGGATAACCTATGGCTACACCTTC.

Here the CDR3 DNA reads TGTGCCAGCAGTTGGCCGGGACAGGGAACTTCACCCCTCCACTTT. Protein: CASSWPGQGTSPLHF. This chain uses TRBV28 with TRBJ1-6; 9 positions match TRBD1. This CDR3 has 15 residues. CDR1 and CDR2 from the germline V gene are MDHEN and SYDVKM. Unmatched junction bases numbered 7, after V lost 4 bases and J lost 9 bases.

V usage is TRBV5-6 and J usage is TRBJ1-2; D uncertain. The CDR3 runs to 17 residues. Looked up from germline, CDR1 is SGHDT and CDR2 is YYEEEE. V shed 1 base and J shed 0 bases, with 16 bases lying between them. The CDR3 DNA sequence: TGTGCCAGCAGCTTGTTTGGGAGGGCCGCAGCTAACTATGGCTACACCTTC. Its translation is CASSLFGRAAANYGYTF.

The V call is TRBV11-2, the J call TRBJ1-1; D is undetermined. V was clipped by 5 bases and J by 6 bases, with 22 bases between them. The CDR3 has 16 residues. CDR1 and CDR2 (germline): SGHAT, FQNNGV. The CDR3 region has the DNA TGTGCCAGCAGCCCCATAGTGGAGGGTAAAGGCGCTGAAGCTTTCTTT. Residues: CASSPIVEGKGAEAFF.

This chain joins TRBV18 and TRBJ2-7; 7 positions match TRBD2. Germline V gives CDR1 KGHSH, CDR2 LQKENI. The CDR3 runs to 15 residues. V gave up 3 bases and J gave up 2 bases; unmatched junction bases: 7. This CDR3 is CASSPQRDAPYEQYV. The CDR3 DNA follows: TGTGCCAGCTCACCCCAGCGGGATGCCCCCTACGAGCAGTACGTC.

This chain joins TRBV6-5 and TRBJ1-1; D not certain. This CDR3 spans 11 amino acids. The germline gives CDR1 MNHEY, CDR2 SVGAGI. V was clipped by 6 bases and J by 6 bases, with 8 bases between them. The CDR3 DNA sequence: TGTGCCAGCAGAACAGCGGCTGAAGCTTTCTTT. This sequence encodes CASRTAAEAFF.

This chain joins TRBV19 and TRBJ1-5; D unclear. V lost 3 bases, J lost 4 bases, and 7 bases lay in between. CDR3 length: 13 amino acids. The germline CDR1 and CDR2 sequences are LNHDA and SQIVND (reference sequence). The CDR3 DNA is TGTGCCAGTAGTATCACAAAGAATCAGCCCCAGCATTTT. It yields the protein CASSITKNQPQHF.

The chain recombines TRBV15 with TRBJ2-2; 9 positions match TRBD1. V lost 4 bases to trimming and J lost 5 bases; unmatched junction nucleotides: 8. Germline CDR1 is LNHNV and CDR2 is YYDKDF (reference sequence). There are 16 residues in the CDR3. In DNA, the CDR3 is TGTGCCACCAGCAAAGAGGGACAGGGTCTTACCGGGGAGCTGTTTTTT. Translated: CATSKEGQGLTGELFF. Full variable domain (remainder filled in from reference TRBV15 and TRBJ2-2): DAMVIQNPRYQVTQFGKPVTLSCSQTLNHNVMYWYQQKSSQAPKLLFHYYDKDFNNEADTPDNFQSRRPNTSFCFLDIRSPGLGDTAMYLCATSKEGQGLTGELFFGEGSRLTVL.

In nucleotides, the CDR3 is TGTGCCAGCAGTTCTTACCACAGGTACTACGAGCAGTACGTC. It codes for CASSSYHRYYEQYV. The chain joins TRBV6-2 or TRBV6-3 to TRBJ2-7, with D maybe TRBD1 (5 bases). CDR3 length: 14 residues. Trimming took off 4 bases at V and 3 bases at J, with 13 bases between the two ends. Per germline, CDR1 MNHEY and CDR2 SVGEGT.

The V gene is TRBV14, the J gene TRBJ2-3, with 7 nucleotides matching TRBD1. Germline CDR1 reads SGHDN; CDR2 reads FVKESK. The CDR3 covers 15 residues. The trim removed 3 bases at V and 3 bases at J, leaving 6 bases unmatched. As DNA, the CDR3 is TGTGCCAGCAGCCAGTACAGGGGAAGGACAGATACGCAGTATTTT. Encoded protein: CASSQYRGRTDTQYF.

This clone has only one observation. The V call is TRBV2, the J call TRBJ2-1, with D possibly TRBD1 on 5 matching bases. The germline gives CDR1 SNHLY, CDR2 FYNNEI. The CDR3 spans 18 residues. V lost 3 bases to trimming and J lost 10 bases, with 28 bases between them. The CDR3 sequence is CASSEGLFGARVRKEQFF. In DNA, the CDR3 is TGTGCCAGCAGTGAGGGTCTTTTTGGGGCCCGGGTACGAAAAGAGCAGTTCTTC.

The chain is built from TRBV10-3 and TRBJ1-1, with TRBD1 as a possible D gene (6 bases). CDR1 is ENHRY, CDR2 SYGVKD, per germline. This CDR3 has 13 residues. Trimming removed 4 bases from V and 5 bases from J, with 11 bases in between. CDR3 loop: CAISGGRGTEAFF. CDR3 nucleotides: TGTGCCATCAGTGGGGGGAGGGGGACTGAAGCTTTCTTT.

The chain employs TRBV28 and TRBJ1-1; 8 bases map to TRBD1. V lost 5 bases to trimming and J lost 7 bases; unmatched junction nucleotides: 6. CDR3 size: 13 residues. Per the germline V gene, CDR1 is MDHEN and CDR2 is SYDVKM. The CDR3, as DNA: TGTGCCAGCAGTGAAAATGGACAGGGTGAAGCTTTCTTT. Residues: CASSENGQGEAFF.

This clone showed up just once. This chain links TRBV3-1 (or the pseudogene TRBV3-2) with TRBJ1-6, with 8 bases aligning to TRBD1. The CDR3 has 14 amino acids. Germline V gene data show CDR1 as LGHDT and CDR2 as YNNKEL (reference sequence). Trimming cost V 1 base and J 10 bases; bases outside gene matches: 3. The CDR3 here is CASSQGQGKSPLHF. CDR3 nucleotide sequence: TGTGCCAGCAGCCAAGGACAGGGGAAATCACCCCTCCACTTT.

This chain links TRBV27 with TRBJ2-3; D is undetermined. CDR3 length equals 13 residues. V lost 3 bases, J lost 2 bases, and 6 bases lay in between. CDR1 MNHEY and CDR2 SMNVEV come from the germline V gene (reference sequence). The CDR3 DNA sequence: TGTGCCAGCAGTTTCGGGTCCACAGATACGCAGTATTTT. It is translated as CASSFGSTDTQYF.

V and J are TRBV25-1 and TRBJ2-5, with 7 positions matching TRBD1. The junction had 3 bases not matched to a gene; V was cut back by 4 bases and J by 1 base. The germline CDR1 and CDR2 sequences are MGHDK and SYGVNS. The CDR3 length is 14 residues. CDR3 nucleotide sequence: TGTGCCAGCAGTGGGTACAGGGGCCAAGAGACCCAGTACTTC. It is translated as CASSGYRGQETQYF.

This clone occurred once. V is TRBV5-6 and J is TRBJ2-1; 7 nucleotides match TRBD2. V was clipped by 4 bases and J by 7 bases; unmatched bases: 11. The CDR3 is 15 residues long. Germline CDR1 and CDR2: SGHDT and YYEEEE. CDR3 in amino acids: CASSRRLASGNEQFF. The CDR3 nucleotides are TGTGCCAGCAGCCGTCGACTAGCTTCTGGAAATGAGCAGTTCTTC.

The V gene is TRBV4-1, the J gene TRBJ2-1; TRBD2 matches at 9 bases. Germline CDR1 and CDR2: MGHRA and YSYEKL. The CDR3 has 14 residues. V gave up 0 bases and J gave up 7 bases; unmatched junction bases: 1. CDR3 sequence: CASSQERGGNEQFF. The CDR3 DNA follows: TGCGCCAGCAGCCAAGAGCGGGGGGGAAATGAGCAGTTCTTC.

This clone was observed a few times. V usage is TRBV12-3 or TRBV12-4 and J usage is TRBJ1-6, with D uncertain. Trimming left V 6 bases short and J 10 bases short, with 13 bases between. The CDR3 has 13 residues. CDR3 sequence (DNA): TGTGCCAGCAGCCCAGGTGGAAGGTCACCCCTCCACTTT. It translates to CASSPGGRSPLHF.